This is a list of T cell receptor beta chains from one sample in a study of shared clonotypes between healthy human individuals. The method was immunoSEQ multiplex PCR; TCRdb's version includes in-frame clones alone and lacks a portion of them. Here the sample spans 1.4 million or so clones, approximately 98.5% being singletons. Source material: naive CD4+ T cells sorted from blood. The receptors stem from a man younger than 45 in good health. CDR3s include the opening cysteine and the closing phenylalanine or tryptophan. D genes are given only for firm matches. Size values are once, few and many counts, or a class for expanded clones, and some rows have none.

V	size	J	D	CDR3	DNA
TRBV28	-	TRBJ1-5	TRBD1	CASSLQGGYVQHF	TGTGCCAGCAGCCTTCAGGGGGGGTATGTCCAGCATTTT
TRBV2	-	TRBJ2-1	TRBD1	CASAHRGLGNEQFF	TGTGCCAGCGCTCACAGGGGGCTGGGGAATGAGCAGTTCTTC
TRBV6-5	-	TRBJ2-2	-	CASSYTTRREAGELFF	TGTGCCAGCAGTTACACTACTAGGAGAGAGGCCGGGGAGCTGTTTTTT
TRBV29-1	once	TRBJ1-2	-	CSVVGGPAGYTF	TGCAGCGTTGTGGGGGGGCCGGCTGGCTACACCTTC
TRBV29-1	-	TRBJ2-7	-	CSVARQGSSYEQYF	TGCAGCGTTGCTCGCCAGGGGAGCTCCTACGAGCAGTACTTC
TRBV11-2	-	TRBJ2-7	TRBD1	CASSLGLGTGFEQYF	TGTGCCAGCAGCTTAGGCTTGGGGACAGGGTTCGAGCAGTACTTC
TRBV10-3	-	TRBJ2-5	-	CAISESEETQYF	TGTGCCATCAGTGAGTCTGAGGAGACCCAGTACTTC
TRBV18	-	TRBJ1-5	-	CASSSPNQPQHF	TGTGCCAGCTCATCCCCAAATCAGCCCCAGCATTTT
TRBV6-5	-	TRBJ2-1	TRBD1	CASMGGRGHYNEQFF	TGTGCCAGCATGGGCGGCAGGGGGCACTACAATGAGCAGTTCTTC
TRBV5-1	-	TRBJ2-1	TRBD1	CASTRTGGEPYNEQFF	TGCGCCAGCACGAGGACAGGGGGTGAACCCTACAATGAGCAGTTCTTC
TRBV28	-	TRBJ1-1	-	CASSAPQVNTEAFF	TGTGCCAGCAGTGCCCCACAGGTGAACACTGAAGCTTTCTTT
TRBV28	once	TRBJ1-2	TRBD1	CASSRGGYGYTF	TGTGCCAGCAGCAGGGGGGGCTATGGCTACACCTTC
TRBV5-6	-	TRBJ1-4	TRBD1	CASSSARDTYRGSEKLFF	TGTGCCAGCAGCTCAGCACGTGATACCTACAGGGGGAGCGAAAAACTGTTTTTT
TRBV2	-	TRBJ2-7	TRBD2	CASRRTSGRDYEQYF	TGTGCCAGCAGGAGGACTAGCGGGAGAGACTACGAGCAGTACTTC
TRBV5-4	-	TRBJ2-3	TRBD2	CASSLVVGLAGLYTQYF	TGTGCCAGCAGCTTGGTAGTTGGACTAGCGGGATTATATACGCAGTATTTT
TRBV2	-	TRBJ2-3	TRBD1	CASKTDRGQTDTQYF	TGTGCCAGTAAGACAGACAGGGGGCAGACAGATACGCAGTATTTT
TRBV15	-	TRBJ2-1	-	CATSRVGNSYNEQFF	TGTGCCACCAGCAGAGTCGGGAACTCCTACAATGAGCAGTTCTTC
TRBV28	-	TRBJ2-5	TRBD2	CASSGIGEGLAGTETQYF	TGTGCCAGCAGTGGAATAGGAGAGGGCCTAGCGGGTACTGAGACCCAGTACTTC
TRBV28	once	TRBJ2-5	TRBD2	CASSLGLAGGPETQYF	TGTGCCAGCAGTTTAGGACTAGCGGGAGGGCCAGAGACCCAGTACTTC
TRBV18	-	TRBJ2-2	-	CASSPEGANTGELFF	TGTGCCAGCTCACCGGAAGGGGCTAACACCGGGGAGCTGTTTTTT
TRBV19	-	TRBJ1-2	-	CATRSGGYTF	TGTGCCACCAGGAGCGGTGGCTACACCTTC
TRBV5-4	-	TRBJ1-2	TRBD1	CASSLGGTDYGYTF	TGTGCCAGCAGCTTGGGGGGGACAGACTATGGCTACACCTTC
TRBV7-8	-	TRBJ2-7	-	CASSLLRGGSYEQYF	TGTGCCAGCAGCTTACTCCGCGGAGGCTCCTACGAGCAGTACTTC